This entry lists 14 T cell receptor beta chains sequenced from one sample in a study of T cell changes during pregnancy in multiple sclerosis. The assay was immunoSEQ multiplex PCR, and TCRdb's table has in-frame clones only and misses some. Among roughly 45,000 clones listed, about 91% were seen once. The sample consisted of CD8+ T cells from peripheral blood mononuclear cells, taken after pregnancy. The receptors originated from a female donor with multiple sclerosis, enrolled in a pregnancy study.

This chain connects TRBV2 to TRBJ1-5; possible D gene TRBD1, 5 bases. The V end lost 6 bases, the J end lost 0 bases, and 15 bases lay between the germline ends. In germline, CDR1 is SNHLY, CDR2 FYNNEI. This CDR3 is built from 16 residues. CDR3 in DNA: TGTGCCAGCAGATTGACAGAGATCTTTAGCAATCAGCCCCAGCATTTT. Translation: CASRLTEIFSNQPQHF. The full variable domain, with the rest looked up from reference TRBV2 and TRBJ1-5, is EPEVTQTPSHQVTQMGQEVILRCVPISNHLYFYWYRQILGQKVEFLVSFYNNEISEKSEIFDDQFSVERPDGSNFTLKIRSTKLEDSAMYFCASRLTEIFSNQPQHFGDGTRLSIL.

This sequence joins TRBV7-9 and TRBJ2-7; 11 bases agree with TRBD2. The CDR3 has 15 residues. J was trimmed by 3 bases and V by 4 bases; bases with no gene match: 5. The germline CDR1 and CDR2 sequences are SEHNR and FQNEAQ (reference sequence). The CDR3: CASSSGLAGVYEQYF. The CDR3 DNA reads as TGTGCCAGCAGCTCCGGACTAGCGGGTGTCTACGAGCAGTACTTC.

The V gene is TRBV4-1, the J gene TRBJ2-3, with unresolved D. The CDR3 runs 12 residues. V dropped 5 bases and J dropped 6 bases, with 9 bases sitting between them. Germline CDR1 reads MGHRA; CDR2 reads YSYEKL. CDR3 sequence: CASSERLDTQYF. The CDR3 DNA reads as TGCGCCAGCAGCGAGCGACTCGATACGCAGTATTTT.

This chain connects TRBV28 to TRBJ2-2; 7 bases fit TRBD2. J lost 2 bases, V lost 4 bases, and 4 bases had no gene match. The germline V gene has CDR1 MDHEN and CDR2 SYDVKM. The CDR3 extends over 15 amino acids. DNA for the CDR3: TGTGCCAGCAGTTCCGGGACTACAAACACCGGGGAGCTGTTTTTT. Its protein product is CASSSGTTNTGELFF.

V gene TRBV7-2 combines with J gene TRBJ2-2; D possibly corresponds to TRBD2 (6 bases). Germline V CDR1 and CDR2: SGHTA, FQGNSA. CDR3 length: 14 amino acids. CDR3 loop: CALGRPTNTGELFF. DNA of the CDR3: TGTGCTTTGGGGAGGCCCACGAACACCGGGGAGCTGTTTTTT.

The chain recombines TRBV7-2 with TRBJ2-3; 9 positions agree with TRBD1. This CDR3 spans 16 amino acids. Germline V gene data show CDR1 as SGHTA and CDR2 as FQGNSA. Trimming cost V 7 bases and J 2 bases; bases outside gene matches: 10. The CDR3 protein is CASTPGQGPSTDTQYF. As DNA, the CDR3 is TGTGCCAGCACCCCCGGACAGGGGCCATCCACAGATACGCAGTATTTT.

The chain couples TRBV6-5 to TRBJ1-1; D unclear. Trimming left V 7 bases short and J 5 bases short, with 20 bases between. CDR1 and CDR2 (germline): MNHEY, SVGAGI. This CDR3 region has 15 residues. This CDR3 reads CASTYSPTMWTEAFF. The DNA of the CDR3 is TGTGCCAGCACCTACTCGCCGACTATGTGGACTGAAGCTTTCTTT.

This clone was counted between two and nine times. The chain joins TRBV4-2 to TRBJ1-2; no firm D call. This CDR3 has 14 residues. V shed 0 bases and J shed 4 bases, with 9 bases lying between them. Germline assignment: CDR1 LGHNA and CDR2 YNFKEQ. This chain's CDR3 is CASSQDRGSYGYTF. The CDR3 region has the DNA TGTGCCAGCAGCCAAGACCGAGGATCCTATGGCTACACCTTC.

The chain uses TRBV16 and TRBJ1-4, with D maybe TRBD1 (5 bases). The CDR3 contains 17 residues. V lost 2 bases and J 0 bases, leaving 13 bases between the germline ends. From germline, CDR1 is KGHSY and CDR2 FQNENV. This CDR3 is CASSQITRVATNEKLFF. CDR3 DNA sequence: TGTGCCAGCAGCCAAATAACCAGGGTTGCAACTAATGAAAAACTGTTTTTT.

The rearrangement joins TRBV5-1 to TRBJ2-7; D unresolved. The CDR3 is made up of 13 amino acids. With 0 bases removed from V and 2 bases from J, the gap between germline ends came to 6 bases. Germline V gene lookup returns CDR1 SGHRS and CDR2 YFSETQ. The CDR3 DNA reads TGCGCCAGCAGCTTGGTAGCTACCTACGAGCAGTACTTC. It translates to CASSLVATYEQYF.

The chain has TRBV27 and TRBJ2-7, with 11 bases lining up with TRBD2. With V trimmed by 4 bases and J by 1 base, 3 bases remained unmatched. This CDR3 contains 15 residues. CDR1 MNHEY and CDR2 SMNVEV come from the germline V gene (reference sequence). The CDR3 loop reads CASSYGTSGSYEQYF. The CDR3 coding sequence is TGTGCCAGCAGTTACGGGACTAGCGGTTCCTACGAGCAGTACTTC.

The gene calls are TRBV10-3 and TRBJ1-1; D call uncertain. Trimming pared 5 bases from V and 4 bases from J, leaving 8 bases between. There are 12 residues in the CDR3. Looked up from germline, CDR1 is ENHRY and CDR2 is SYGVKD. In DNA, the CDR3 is TGTGCCATCAGTTCCGGCGGCACTGAAGCTTTCTTT. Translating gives CAISSGGTEAFF.

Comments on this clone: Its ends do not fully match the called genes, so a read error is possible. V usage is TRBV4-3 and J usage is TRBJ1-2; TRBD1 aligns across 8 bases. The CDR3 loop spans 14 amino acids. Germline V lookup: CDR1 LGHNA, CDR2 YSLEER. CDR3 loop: CTSSLVGTGDGYTF. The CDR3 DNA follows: TGCACCAGCAGCCTTGTGGGGACAGGCGATGGCTACACCTTC.

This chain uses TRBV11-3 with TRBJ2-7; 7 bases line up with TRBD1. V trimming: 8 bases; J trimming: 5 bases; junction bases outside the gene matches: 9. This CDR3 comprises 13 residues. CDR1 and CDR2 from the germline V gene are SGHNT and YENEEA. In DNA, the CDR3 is TGTGCCAGCGCTGGCAGGGGGTCCGACGAGCAGTACTTC. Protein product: CASAGRGSDEQYF.